This TCR beta chain came from a study of CD8 T cells in Susac syndrome. Study-wide findings and caveats: Acknowledgment was made by the study that its TCR sequencing and HLA analysis involved a relatively small number of individuals.

This CDR3 spans 12 amino acids. Germline V gene sequence: CDR1 MNHEY, CDR2 SVGAGI. Trimming cost V 11 bases and J 0 bases, with 8 bases left between them. In the case of this clonotype: The antigen remains undetermined.

Controls were healthy donors chosen to match patients in age and sex. TEMRA cells were FACS-enriched, while CD8+ and CD4+ T cells were negatively isolated. An input of roughly 0.5 to 1 ug of RNA was subjected to reverse transcription using random hexamers. Amplification of TCR beta CDR3 used immunoSEQ multiplex PCR across 54 Vbeta and 13 Jbeta. TCRdb used MiXCR to reprocess the immunoSEQ multiplex PCR reads, holding one entry per CDR3 protein. Found here are about 120,000 distinct CDR3 sequences, around 90% of them singletons; the top ten hold about 0.15%. The specimen sequenced was CD4+ T cells from PBMCs. This chain joins TRBV6-5 and TRBJ1-3; unclear D gene. The receptor's source is a human donor in good health. CDR3 nucleotides: TGTGCCGCCCGAGGCTCTGGAAACACCATATATTTT. Translated: CAARGSGNTIYF.